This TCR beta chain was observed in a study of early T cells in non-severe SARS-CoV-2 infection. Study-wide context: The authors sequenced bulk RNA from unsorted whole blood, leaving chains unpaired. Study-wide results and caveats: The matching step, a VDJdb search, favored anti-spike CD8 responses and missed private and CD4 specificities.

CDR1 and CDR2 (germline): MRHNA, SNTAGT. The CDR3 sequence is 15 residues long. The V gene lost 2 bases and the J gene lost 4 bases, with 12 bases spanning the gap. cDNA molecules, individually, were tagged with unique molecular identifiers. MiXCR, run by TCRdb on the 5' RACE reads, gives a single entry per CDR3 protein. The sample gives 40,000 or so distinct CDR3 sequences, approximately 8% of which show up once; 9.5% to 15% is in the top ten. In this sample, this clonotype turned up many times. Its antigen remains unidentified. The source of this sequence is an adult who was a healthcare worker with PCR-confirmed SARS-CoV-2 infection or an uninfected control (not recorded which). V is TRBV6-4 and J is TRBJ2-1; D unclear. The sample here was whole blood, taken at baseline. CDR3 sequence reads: CASSDVGLGYNEQFF. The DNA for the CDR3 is TGTGCCAGCAGTGACGTGGGATTAGGTTACAATGAGCAGTTCTTC.